The TCR beta chain under discussion was sequenced for a study of post-analysis software for immune sequencing data. Notes on the study in general: The normalized Chao1 diversity of multiple sclerosis patients was significantly lower than that of controls. Four or five TRBV segments were more frequent in patients than controls; TRBV5-6, TRBV5-1 and TRBV20-1 belonged to this group. Same-batch preparations were strongly co-clustered by F measure.

As for this clonotype: What it recognizes is unknown.

Trimming stripped 0 bases from V and 11 bases from J, with 12 bases between. Germline V gene sequence: CDR1 SGHRS, CDR2 YFSETQ. The CDR3 contains 14 residues. cDNA libraries for TCR beta contained unique molecular identifiers. The T cell input of about 0.85 to 10 million gave a few hundred thousand cDNA molecules. A single record per CDR3 protein comes from TCRdb applying MiXCR to the PCR reads. This sample has roughly 160,000 distinct CDR3 sequences; 35% to 40% occur once, and the top ten carry around 30%. Sequences were derived from blood, sampled after autologous hematopoietic stem cell transplantation. The receptor's source is a girl aged 10 to 17 with multiple sclerosis. The V and J genes are TRBV5-1 and TRBJ1-6; possibly TRBD1 for D (5 bases). CDR3 DNA sequence: TGCGCCAGCAGCTTGGGACAGCAAAATCCACCCCTCCACTTT. Its translation: CASSLGQQNPPLHF.